This T cell receptor (beta chain) derives from a study of siplizumab effects on memory and regulatory T cells. Per the germline V gene, CDR1 is MGHRA and CDR2 is YSYEKL. With 8 bases clipped from V and 4 bases from J, the junction kept 15 bases outside the gene matches. The CDR3 consists of 16 residues. TCRdb's table, derived via immunoSEQ multiplex PCR, lists solely in-frame clones and lacks some. The sample lists 85,000 to 130,000 clones, 92% occurring once. The source is a human donor in good health. Sequencing was carried out using Tregs sorted from blood. This rearrangement joins TRBV4-1 to TRBJ2-7, with 9 bases fitting TRBD2. The CDR3 sequence: CASSTWGSGRRYEQYF. The CDR3 DNA reads as TGCGCCAGCTCGACGTGGGGTAGCGGGAGACGGTACGAGCAGTACTTC.